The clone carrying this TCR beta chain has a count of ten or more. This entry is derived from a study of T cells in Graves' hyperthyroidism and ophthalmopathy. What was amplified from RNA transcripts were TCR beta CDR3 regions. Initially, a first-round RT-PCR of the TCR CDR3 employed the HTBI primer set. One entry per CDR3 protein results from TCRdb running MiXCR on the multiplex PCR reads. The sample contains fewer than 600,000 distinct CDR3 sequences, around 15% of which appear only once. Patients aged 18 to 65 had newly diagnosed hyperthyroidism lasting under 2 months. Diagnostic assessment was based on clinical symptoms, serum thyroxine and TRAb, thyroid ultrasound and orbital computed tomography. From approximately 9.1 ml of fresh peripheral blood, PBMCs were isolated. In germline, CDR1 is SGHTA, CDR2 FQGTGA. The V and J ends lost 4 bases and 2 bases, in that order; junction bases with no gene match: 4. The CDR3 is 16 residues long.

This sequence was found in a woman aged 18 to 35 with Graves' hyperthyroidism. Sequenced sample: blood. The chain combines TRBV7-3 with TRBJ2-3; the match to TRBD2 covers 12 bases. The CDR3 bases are TGTGCCAGCAGCTCCTCTAGCGGGGGGGACACAGATACGCAGTATTTT. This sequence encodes CASSSSSGGDTDTQYF.